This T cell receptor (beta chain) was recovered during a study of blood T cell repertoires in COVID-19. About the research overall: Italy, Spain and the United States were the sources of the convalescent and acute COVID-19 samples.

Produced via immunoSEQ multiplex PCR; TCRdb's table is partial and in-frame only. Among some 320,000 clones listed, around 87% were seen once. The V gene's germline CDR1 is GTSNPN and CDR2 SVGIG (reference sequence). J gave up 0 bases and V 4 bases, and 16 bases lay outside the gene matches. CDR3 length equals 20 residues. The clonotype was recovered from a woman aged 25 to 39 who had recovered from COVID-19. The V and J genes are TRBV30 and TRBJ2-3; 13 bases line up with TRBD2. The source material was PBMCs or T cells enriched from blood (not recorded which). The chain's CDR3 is CAWTTIRLAGGKHSTDTQYF. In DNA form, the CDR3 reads TGTGCCTGGACCACGATTAGACTAGCGGGGGGCAAACATAGCACAGATACGCAGTATTTT. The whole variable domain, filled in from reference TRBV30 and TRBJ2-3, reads SQTIHQWPATLVQPVGSPLSLECTVEGTSNPNLYWYRQAAGRGLQLLFYSVGIGQISSEVPQNLSASRPQDRQFILSSKKLLLSDSGFYLCAWTTIRLAGGKHSTDTQYFGPGTRLTVL.